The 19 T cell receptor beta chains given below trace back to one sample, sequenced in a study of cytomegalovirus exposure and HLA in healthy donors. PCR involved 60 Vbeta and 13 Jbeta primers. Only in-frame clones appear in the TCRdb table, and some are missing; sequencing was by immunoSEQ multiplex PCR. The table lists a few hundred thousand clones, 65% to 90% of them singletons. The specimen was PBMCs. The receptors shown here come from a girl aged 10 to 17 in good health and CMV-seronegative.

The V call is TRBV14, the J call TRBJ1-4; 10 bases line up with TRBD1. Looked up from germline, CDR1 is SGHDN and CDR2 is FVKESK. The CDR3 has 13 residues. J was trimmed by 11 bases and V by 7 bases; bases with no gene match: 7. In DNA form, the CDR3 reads TGTGCCAGCAACCGACAGGGGGCGAGGAAACTGTTTTTT. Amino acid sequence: CASNRQGARKLFF.

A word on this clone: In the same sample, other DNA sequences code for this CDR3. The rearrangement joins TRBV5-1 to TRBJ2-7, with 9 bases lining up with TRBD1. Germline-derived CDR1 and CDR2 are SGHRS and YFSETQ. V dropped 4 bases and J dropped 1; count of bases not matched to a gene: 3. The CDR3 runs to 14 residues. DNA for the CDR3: TGCGCCAGCAGCAGCGGGACAGGGTCCTACGAGCAGTACTTC. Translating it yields CASSSGTGSYEQYF. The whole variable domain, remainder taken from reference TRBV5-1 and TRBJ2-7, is KAGVTQTPRYLIKTRGQQVTLSCSPISGHRSVSWYQQTPGQGLQFLFEYFSETQRNKGNFPGRFSGRQFSNSRSEMNVSTLELGDSALYLCASSSGTGSYEQYFGPGTRLTVT.

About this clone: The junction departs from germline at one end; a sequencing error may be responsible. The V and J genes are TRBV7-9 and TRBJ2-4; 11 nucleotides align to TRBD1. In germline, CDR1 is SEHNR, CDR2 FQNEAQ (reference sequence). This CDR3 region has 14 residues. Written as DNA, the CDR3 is TGTTCCAGCAGCTCAGGGGACAGGGGGGCCATTCAGTACTTC. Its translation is CSSSSGDRGAIQYF.

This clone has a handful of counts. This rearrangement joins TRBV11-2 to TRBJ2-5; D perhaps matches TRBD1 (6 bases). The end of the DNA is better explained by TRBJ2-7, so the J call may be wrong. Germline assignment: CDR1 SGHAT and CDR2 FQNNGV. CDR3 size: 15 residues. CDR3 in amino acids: CASSLGQGSSYEQYF. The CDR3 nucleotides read TGTGCCAGCAGCTTAGGGCAGGGGAGCTCCTACGAGCAGTACTTC.

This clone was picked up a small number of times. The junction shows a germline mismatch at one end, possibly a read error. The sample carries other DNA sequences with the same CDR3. The CDR3 nucleotides are TGTGCCAGCAGTTTAGGCGGCGGTAACACTGAAGCTTTCTTT. This sequence encodes CASSLGGGNTEAFF. This chain uses TRBV7-2 with TRBJ1-1, with D unresolved. Germline lookup yields CDR1 SGHTA and CDR2 FQGNSA. This CDR3 has 14 amino acids.

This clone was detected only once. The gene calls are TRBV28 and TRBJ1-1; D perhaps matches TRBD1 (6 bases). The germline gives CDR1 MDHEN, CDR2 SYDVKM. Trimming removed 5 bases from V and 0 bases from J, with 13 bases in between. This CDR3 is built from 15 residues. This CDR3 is CASSNTGSMNTEAFF. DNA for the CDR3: TGTGCCAGCAGTAATACAGGGAGCATGAACACTGAAGCTTTCTTT.

The CDR3 DNA reads as TGTGCCAGCAACGCCAGGGGCTCCTACGAGCAGTACTTC. Protein product: CASNARGSYEQYF. The J gene is TRBJ2-7, the V gene TRBV28; D possibly corresponds to TRBD1 (6 bases). Germline lookup yields CDR1 MDHEN and CDR2 SYDVKM. CDR3 size: 13 residues. Trimming pared 7 bases from V and 0 bases from J, leaving 10 bases between.

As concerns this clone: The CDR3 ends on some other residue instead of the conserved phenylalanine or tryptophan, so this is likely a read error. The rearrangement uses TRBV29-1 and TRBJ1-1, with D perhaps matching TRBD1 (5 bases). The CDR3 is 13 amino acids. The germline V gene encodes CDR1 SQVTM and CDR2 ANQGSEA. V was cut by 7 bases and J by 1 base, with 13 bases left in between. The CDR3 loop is CSAWGVGNTEAFS. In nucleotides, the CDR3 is TGCAGCGCTTGGGGGGTTGGGAACACTGAAGCTTTCTCT.

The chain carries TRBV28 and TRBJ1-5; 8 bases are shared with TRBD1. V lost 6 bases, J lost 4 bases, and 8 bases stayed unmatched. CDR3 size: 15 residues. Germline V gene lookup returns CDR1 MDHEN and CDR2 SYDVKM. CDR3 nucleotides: TGTGCCAGCAGGACCCAGGGGGCCTGGAATCAGCCCCAGCATTTT. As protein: CASRTQGAWNQPQHF.

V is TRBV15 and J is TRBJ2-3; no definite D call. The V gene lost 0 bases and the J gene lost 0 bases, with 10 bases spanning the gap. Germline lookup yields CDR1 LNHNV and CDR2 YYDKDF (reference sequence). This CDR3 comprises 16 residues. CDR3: CATSRDSLGSTDTQYF. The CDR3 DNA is TGTGCCACCAGCAGAGATAGCCTGGGTAGCACAGATACGCAGTATTTT.

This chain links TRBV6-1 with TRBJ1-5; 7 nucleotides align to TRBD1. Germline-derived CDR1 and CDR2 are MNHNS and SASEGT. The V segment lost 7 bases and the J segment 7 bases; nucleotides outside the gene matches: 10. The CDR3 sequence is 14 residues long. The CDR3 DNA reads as TGTGCCAGCACCATCCCAGGGGGACACCAGCCCCAGCATTTT. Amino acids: CASTIPGGHQPQHF.

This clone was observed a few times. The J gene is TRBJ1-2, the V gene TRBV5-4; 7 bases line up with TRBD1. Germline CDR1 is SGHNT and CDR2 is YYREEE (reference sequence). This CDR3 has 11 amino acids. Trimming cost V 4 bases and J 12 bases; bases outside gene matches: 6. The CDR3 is CASSQGGGNTF. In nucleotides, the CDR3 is TGTGCCAGCAGCCAAGGGGGCGGTAACACCTTC.

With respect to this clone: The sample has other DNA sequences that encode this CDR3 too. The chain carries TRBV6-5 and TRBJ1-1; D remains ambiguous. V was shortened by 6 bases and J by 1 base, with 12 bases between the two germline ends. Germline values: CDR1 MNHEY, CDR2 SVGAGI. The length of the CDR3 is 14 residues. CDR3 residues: CASSFDRGNTEAFF. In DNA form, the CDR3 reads TGTGCCAGCAGCTTCGATCGGGGGAACACTGAAGCTTTCTTT.

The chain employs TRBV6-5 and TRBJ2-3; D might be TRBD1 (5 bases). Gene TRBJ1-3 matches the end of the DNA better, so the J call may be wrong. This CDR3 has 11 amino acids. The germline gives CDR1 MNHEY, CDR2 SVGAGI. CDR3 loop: CASRTGTSIYF. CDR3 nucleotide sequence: TGTGCCAGCAGAACCGGGACTAGCATATATTTT.

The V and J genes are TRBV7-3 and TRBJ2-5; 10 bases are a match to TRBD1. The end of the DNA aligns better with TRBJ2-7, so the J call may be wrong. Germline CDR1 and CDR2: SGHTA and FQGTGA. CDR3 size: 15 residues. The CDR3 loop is CASSLGGTGVDEQYF. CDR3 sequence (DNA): TGTGCCAGCAGCCTGGGCGGGACAGGGGTTGACGAGCAGTACTTC.

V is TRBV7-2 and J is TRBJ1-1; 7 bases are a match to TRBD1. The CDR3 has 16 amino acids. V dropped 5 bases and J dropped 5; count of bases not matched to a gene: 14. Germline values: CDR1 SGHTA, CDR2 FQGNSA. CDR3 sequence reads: CASSGGYRGWSTEAFF. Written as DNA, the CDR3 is TGTGCCAGCAGCGGGGGGTACAGGGGTTGGAGTACTGAAGCTTTCTTT. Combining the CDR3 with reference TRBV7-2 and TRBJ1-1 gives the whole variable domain GAGVSQSPSNKVTEKGKDVELRCDPISGHTALYWYRQSLGQGLEFLIYFQGNSAPDKSGLPSDRFSAERTGGSVSTLTIQRTQQEDSAVYLCASSGGYRGWSTEAFFGQGTRLTVV.

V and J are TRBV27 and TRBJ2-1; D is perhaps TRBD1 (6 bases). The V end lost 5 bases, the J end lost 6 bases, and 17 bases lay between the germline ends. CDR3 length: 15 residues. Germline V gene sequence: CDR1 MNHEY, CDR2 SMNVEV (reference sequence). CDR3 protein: CASSETGHPGNEQFF. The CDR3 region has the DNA TGTGCCAGCAGTGAGACGGGACACCCCGGCAATGAGCAGTTCTTC.

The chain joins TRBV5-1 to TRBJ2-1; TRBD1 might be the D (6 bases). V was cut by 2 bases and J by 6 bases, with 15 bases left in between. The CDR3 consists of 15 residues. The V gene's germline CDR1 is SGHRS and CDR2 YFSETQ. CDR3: CASSFNRVPPNEQFF. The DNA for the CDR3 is TGCGCCAGCAGCTTCAACAGGGTTCCGCCCAATGAGCAGTTCTTC.

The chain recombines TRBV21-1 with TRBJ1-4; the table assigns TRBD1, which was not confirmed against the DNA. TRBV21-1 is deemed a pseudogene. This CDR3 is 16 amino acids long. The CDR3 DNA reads TGTGCCAGCAGCAAATCGTTTACAGGGATTATAAACGTACTGTTTTTT. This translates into CASSKSFTGIINVLFF.